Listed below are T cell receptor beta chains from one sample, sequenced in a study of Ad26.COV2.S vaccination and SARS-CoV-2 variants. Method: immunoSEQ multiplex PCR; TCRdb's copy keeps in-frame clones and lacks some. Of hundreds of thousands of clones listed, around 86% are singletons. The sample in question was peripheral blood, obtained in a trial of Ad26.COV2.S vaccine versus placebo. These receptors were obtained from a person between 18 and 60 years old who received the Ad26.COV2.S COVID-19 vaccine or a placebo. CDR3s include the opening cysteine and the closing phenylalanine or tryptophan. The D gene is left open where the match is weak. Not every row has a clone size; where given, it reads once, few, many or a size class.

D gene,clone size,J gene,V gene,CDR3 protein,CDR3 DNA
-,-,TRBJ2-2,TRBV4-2,CASSQDDSNTGELFF,TGTGCCAGCAGCCAAGATGACAGTAACACCGGGGAGCTGTTTTTT
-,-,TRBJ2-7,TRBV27,CARLTNEQYF,TGTGCCAGACTAACCAACGAGCAGTACTTC
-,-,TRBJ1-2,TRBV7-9,CASSLGAGTAGYGYTF,TGTGCCAGCAGCTTAGGGGCGGGCACCGCAGGCTATGGCTACACCTTC
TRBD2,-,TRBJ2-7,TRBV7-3,CASSLTGGMGSYEQYF,TGTGCCAGCAGCTTAACGGGAGGGATGGGATCCTACGAGCAGTACTTC
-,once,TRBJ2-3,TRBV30,CAWSVSGGLLTDTQYF,TGTGCCTGGAGTGTATCGGGGGGCCTCCTCACAGATACGCAGTATTTT
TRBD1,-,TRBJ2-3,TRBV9,CASSVSRDRGRYGPYTDTQYF,TGTGCCAGCAGCGTAAGCCGGGACAGGGGGCGTTATGGTCCATACACAGATACGCAGTATTTT
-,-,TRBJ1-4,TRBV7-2,CASSEGGTNEKLFF,TGTGCCAGCAGTGAGGGGGGCACTAATGAAAAACTGTTTTTT
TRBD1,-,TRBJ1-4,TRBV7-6,CASSSTERQGVGEKLFF,TGTGCCAGCAGCTCTACAGAACGACAGGGGGTGGGTGAAAAACTGTTTTTT
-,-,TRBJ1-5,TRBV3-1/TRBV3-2,CASSQAGSLQPQHF,TGTGCCAGCAGCCAAGCGGGGAGTCTGCAGCCCCAGCATTTT
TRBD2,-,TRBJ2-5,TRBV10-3,CAISAGAGSQETQYF,TGTGCCATCAGTGCCGGAGCGGGGTCTCAAGAGACCCAGTACTTC
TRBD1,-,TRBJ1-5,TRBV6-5,CASRPGQITRQPQHF,TGTGCCAGCCGACCGGGACAGATAACTCGCCAGCCCCAGCATTTT
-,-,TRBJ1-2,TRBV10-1,CASSEGGEENYGYTF,TGCGCCAGCAGTGAGGGAGGGGAGGAGAACTATGGCTACACCTTC
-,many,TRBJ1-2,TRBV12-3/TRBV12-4,CASSLSRLGGYTF,TGTGCCAGCAGTTTGTCTCGCTTGGGTGGCTACACCTTC
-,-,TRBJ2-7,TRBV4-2,CASSPGETSQYSYEQYF,TGTGCCAGCAGCCCGGGCGAGACTAGTCAGTACTCCTACGAGCAGTACTTC
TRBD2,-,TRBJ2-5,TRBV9,CASSVLAGAGETQYF,TGTGCCAGCAGCGTACTAGCGGGGGCAGGGGAGACCCAGTACTTC
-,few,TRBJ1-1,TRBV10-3,CAISESPGSGAEAFF,TGTGCCATCAGTGAGTCGCCAGGGTCGGGCGCTGAAGCTTTCTTT
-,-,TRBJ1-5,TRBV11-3,CASSFQRAEPQHF,TGTGCCAGCAGCTTTCAGAGGGCCGAACCCCAGCATTTT